The 20 T cell receptor beta chains listed next were all sequenced from one sample in a study of beta chain features in type 1 diabetes. Isolated RNA was reverse transcribed in full, so expressed TCRB transcripts were sequenced. The method was immunoSEQ multiplex PCR; TCRdb's version includes in-frame clones alone and lacks a portion of them. The data hold 150,000 or so clones, with 11% observed a single time. Sequencing was done on a sample of central memory CD4+ T cells from blood. These receptors originate from a man aged 18 to 30 in good health.

This clone has only a few counts. The chain is built from TRBV29-1 and TRBJ2-6; no clear D. Germline V gives CDR1 SQVTM, CDR2 ANQGSEA. V was pared by 6 bases and J by 0 bases, with 9 bases between. The CDR3 has 14 amino acids. The CDR3 DNA follows: TGCAGCGTGATTGTCGGCTCTGGGGCCAACGTCCTGACTTTC. Protein product: CSVIVGSGANVLTF. Based on the CDR3 plus reference TRBV29-1 and TRBJ2-6, the full variable domain is SAVISQKPSRDICQRGTSLTIQCQVDSQVTMMFWYRQQPGQSLTLIATANQGSEATYESGFVIDKFPISRPNLTFSTLTVSNMSPEDSSIYLCSVIVGSGANVLTFGAGSRLTVL.

V is TRBV19 and J is TRBJ2-1; TRBD2 might be the D (7 bases). CDR1 is LNHDA, CDR2 SQIVND, per germline (reference sequence). Trimming shortened V by 0 bases and J by 15 bases, and 24 bases separated the two germline ends. CDR3 length: 16 amino acids. DNA for the CDR3: TGTGCCAGTAGTATAGATCGGACAGCCGGTAGGACTAGAATGTTCTTC. Its protein is CASSIDRTAGRTRMFF.

This clone was found many times. In the same sample, other DNA sequences code for this CDR3. The rearrangement uses TRBV5-1 and TRBJ2-7; tentative D call: TRBD1 (5 bases). V was cut by 5 bases and J by 4 bases, with 10 bases left in between. This CDR3 is built from 12 residues. Looked up from germline, CDR1 is SGHRS and CDR2 is YFSETQ. CDR3: CASSLTGYEQYF. CDR3 in DNA: TGCGCCAGCAGTTTAACAGGATACGAGCAGTACTTC.

This rearrangement joins TRBV6-5 to TRBJ1-2, with a tentative D call TRBD1 (5 bases). Trimming took 6 bases from V and 3 from J, leaving 17 bases between them. The CDR3 consists of 15 residues. Germline V gene sequence: CDR1 MNHEY, CDR2 SVGAGI. CDR3 in DNA: TGTGCCAGCAGCCAAGGCCAGGGTGGCTACTATGGCTACACCTTC. As protein: CASSQGQGGYYGYTF.

The chain uses TRBV7-2 and TRBJ2-5, with TRBD2 identical over 7 bases. The trim removed 3 bases at V and 4 bases at J, leaving 5 bases unmatched. CDR3 length: 14 amino acids. In germline, CDR1 is SGHTA, CDR2 FQGNSA. CDR3 protein: CASSFGGGLETQYF. CDR3 sequence (DNA): TGTGCCAGCAGCTTTGGGGGAGGGCTAGAGACCCAGTACTTC. The variable domain in full, with the rest retrieved from reference TRBV7-2 and TRBJ2-5, is GAGVSQSPSNKVTEKGKDVELRCDPISGHTALYWYRQSLGQGLEFLIYFQGNSAPDKSGLPSDRFSAERTGGSVSTLTIQRTQQEDSAVYLCASSFGGGLETQYFGPGTRLLVL.

The rearrangement links TRBV14 to TRBJ1-2; TRBD1 is a possible D gene (5 bases). The CDR3 runs to 13 residues. Germline loops: CDR1 SGHDN, CDR2 FVKESK. V lost 4 bases and J 6 bases, leaving 12 bases between the germline ends. The CDR3 nucleotides are TGTGCCAGCAGCCGCGGGGGACTGAATGGCTACACCTTC. Its protein product is CASSRGGLNGYTF.

In its sample, this clone was seen many times. This chain links TRBV29-1 with TRBJ2-3, with D unresolved. V was trimmed by 4 bases and J by 4 bases, leaving 9 bases between them. Per the germline V gene, CDR1 is SQVTM and CDR2 is ANQGSEA. The CDR3 spans 12 residues. Written as DNA, the CDR3 is TGCAGCGTTGGTATATTGGCAGATACGCAGTATTTT. This gives the protein CSVGILADTQYF.

A few counts support this clone. The V and J genes are TRBV4-3 and TRBJ1-5, with a weak D call TRBD1 (6 bases). The CDR3 runs 15 residues. Germline CDR1 reads LGHNA; CDR2 reads YSLEER. V lost 1 base to trimming and J lost 3 bases, with 10 bases between them. The CDR3 DNA reads as TGCGCCAGCAGCCAAGGGACAGCGGACAATCAGCCCCAGCATTTT. Translated, it gives CASSQGTADNQPQHF.

The V gene is TRBV9, the J gene TRBJ2-7; perhaps TRBD2 as D (5 bases). Per the germline V gene, CDR1 is SGDLS and CDR2 is YYNGEE. This CDR3 has 14 residues. V lost 3 bases and J lost 6, with 16 bases in between. Here the CDR3 reads CASSGGGQRAEQYF. The CDR3, as DNA: TGTGCCAGCAGCGGAGGCGGGCAGAGAGCCGAGCAGTACTTC. The full variable domain, with the rest looked up from reference TRBV9 and TRBJ2-7, is DSGVTQTPKHLITATGQRVTLRCSPRSGDLSVYWYQQSLDQGLQFLIQYYNGEERAKGNILERFSAQQFPDLHSELNLSSLELGDSALYFCASSGGGQRAEQYFGPGTRLTVT.

The J gene is TRBJ2-3, the V gene TRBV9; TRBD2 agrees at 11 bases. CDR1 is SGDLS and CDR2 is YYNGEE in the germline V gene. This CDR3 has 15 amino acids. V gave up 4 bases and J gave up 5 bases; unmatched junction bases: 6. CDR3 bases: TGTGCCAGCAGCCGCACTAGCGGGAGAGGAGATACGCAGTATTTT. This encodes CASSRTSGRGDTQYF.

This CDR3 reads CASSLDGATLNYNEQFF. The DNA for the CDR3 is TGTGCCAGCAGCTTAGATGGAGCGACTTTGAACTACAATGAGCAGTTCTTC. The chain combines TRBV7-2 with TRBJ2-1; D ambiguous. This CDR3 region has 17 residues. Germline V CDR1 and CDR2: SGHTA, FQGNSA. V dropped 1 base and J dropped 3 bases, with 16 bases sitting between them.

This clone was seen a handful of times. The J gene is TRBJ2-7, the V gene TRBV7-2; D may be TRBD1 (6 bases). The CDR3 totals 15 residues. CDR1 SGHTA and CDR2 FQGNSA come from the germline V gene. Trimming shortened V by 5 bases and J by 2 bases, and 16 bases separated the two germline ends. This chain's CDR3 is CASSPAGVKTYEQYF. The CDR3 coding sequence is TGTGCCAGCAGCCCCGCAGGGGTAAAGACCTACGAGCAGTACTTC. Variable domain in full (rest from reference TRBV7-2 and TRBJ2-7): GAGVSQSPSNKVTEKGKDVELRCDPISGHTALYWYRQSLGQGLEFLIYFQGNSAPDKSGLPSDRFSAERTGGSVSTLTIQRTQQEDSAVYLCASSPAGVKTYEQYFGPGTRLTVT.

The chain combines TRBV10-3 with TRBJ1-1; D gene uncertain. Germline assignment: CDR1 ENHRY and CDR2 SYGVKD. The CDR3 extends over 16 amino acids. Trimming removed 4 bases from V and 1 base from J, with 16 bases in between. For the CDR3, the DNA is TGTGCCATCAGTGGGACGCCAAACGGGGAGAACACTGAAGCTTTCTTT. It translates to CAISGTPNGENTEAFF.

This clone was detected only a few times. V usage is TRBV29-1 and J usage is TRBJ2-1; 11 bases map to TRBD2. CDR3 length: 14 residues. Germline-derived CDR1 and CDR2 are SQVTM and ANQGSEA. Unmatched junction bases numbered 6, after V lost 3 bases and J lost 8 bases. CDR3 loop: CSVEPTSGSYEQFF. CDR3 bases: TGCAGCGTTGAGCCCACTAGCGGGAGCTATGAGCAGTTCTTC.

The chain carries TRBV7-9 and TRBJ2-7; D gene uncertain. V was shortened by 1 base and J by 4 bases, with 17 bases between the two germline ends. The CDR3 totals 16 residues. Germline lookup yields CDR1 SEHNR and CDR2 FQNEAQ (reference sequence). CDR3 sequence: CASSLGTTLSYYEQYF. In DNA, the CDR3 is TGTGCCAGCAGCTTAGGAACTACCCTGTCCTATTACGAGCAGTACTTC. The whole variable domain, remainder taken from reference TRBV7-9 and TRBJ2-7, is DTGVSQNPRHKITKRGQNVTFRCDPISEHNRLYWYRQTLGQGPEFLTYFQNEAQLEKSRLLSDRFSAERPKGSFSTLEIQRTEQGDSAMYLCASSLGTTLSYYEQYFGPGTRLTVT.

This clone turned up a few times. The chain couples TRBV29-1 to TRBJ1-6; TRBD1 matches 9 bases. Unmatched junction bases numbered 14, after V lost 4 bases and J lost 10 bases. The CDR3 length is 16 residues. Germline CDR1 SQVTM, CDR2 ANQGSEA. CDR3 nucleotide sequence: TGCAGCGTTGCCTGGACAGGGGACGTGATAGGCTCACCCCTCCACTTT. Translating gives CSVAWTGDVIGSPLHF.

The rearrangement uses TRBV5-4 and TRBJ2-7; the D call may be TRBD1 or TRBD2 (5 bases each). Trimming left V 4 bases short and J 7 bases short, with 12 bases between. CDR3 length: 12 amino acids. From germline, CDR1 is SGHNT and CDR2 YYREEE (reference sequence). The DNA for the CDR3 is TGTGCCAGCAGCCAAAGGGACCGGGAGCAGTACTTC. Amino acid sequence: CASSQRDREQYF. The full variable domain, rest sourced from reference TRBV5-4 and TRBJ2-7, is ETGVTQSPTHLIKTRGQQVTLRCSSQSGHNTVSWYQQALGQGPQFIFQYYREEENGRGNFPPRFSGLQFPNYSSELNVNALELDDSALYLCASSQRDREQYFGPGTRLTVT.

This clone turned up a few times. This chain links TRBV29-1 with TRBJ2-7, with 9 nucleotides matching TRBD1. CDR1 is SQVTM and CDR2 is ANQGSEA in the germline V gene. J gave up 4 bases and V 5 bases, and 3 bases lay outside the gene matches. CDR3 length equals 12 residues. The CDR3 loop reads CSVTTGGYEQYF. The CDR3 region has the DNA TGCAGCGTTACGACAGGGGGATACGAGCAGTACTTC.

The chain combines TRBV11-3 with TRBJ2-1; the match to TRBD2 covers 9 bases. CDR1 and CDR2 (germline): SGHNT, YENEEA. V lost 5 bases, J lost 10 bases, and 12 bases stayed unmatched. The CDR3 consists of 15 residues. The CDR3 sequence: CASSRITGTSQEQFF. CDR3 in DNA: TGTGCCAGCAGCAGGATTACCGGGACTAGCCAGGAGCAGTTCTTC.

This clone was counted only a few times. This rearrangement joins TRBV9 to TRBJ2-1, with D maybe TRBD1 (6 bases). The V end lost 0 bases, the J end lost 4 bases, and 20 bases lay between the germline ends. The CDR3 totals 18 residues. Looked up from germline, CDR1 is SGDLS and CDR2 is YYNGEE. The CDR3 coding sequence is TGTGCCAGCAGCGTAGTCCTAGGTTACAAAGGGGGATACAATGAGCAGTTCTTC. It specifies CASSVVLGYKGGYNEQFF.